The next 30 T cell receptor beta chains were all read from a single sample in a study of T-cell reconstitution after alpha-beta-depleted transplantation in children. Unique molecular identifiers were incorporated into the prepared TCRbeta library. MiXCR, run by TCRdb on the PCR reads, gives a single entry per CDR3 protein. The profile shows more than 200,000 distinct CDR3 sequences, about a quarter of them singletons. This specimen was PBMCs, taken before TCRalphabeta/CD19-depleted stem cell transplant. These receptors originate from a girl between 2 and 10 years old with Fanconi anemia, due to receive a stem cell transplant.

This clonotype has at least ten counts. This chain uses TRBV20-1 with TRBJ2-1, with 9 bases matching TRBD2. This CDR3 contains 14 residues. The germline gives CDR1 DFQATT, CDR2 SNEGSKA (reference sequence). V lost 5 bases to trimming and J lost 7 bases; unmatched junction nucleotides: 9. The CDR3 reads CSAPREGLRNEQFF. The CDR3 nucleotides are TGCAGTGCTCCGCGGGAGGGCCTGAGGAATGAGCAGTTCTTC.

This clonotype was counted only a few times. This sequence joins TRBV10-3 and TRBJ2-2, with TRBD2 identical over 8 bases. The CDR3 consists of 17 residues. The V gene end was trimmed by 8 bases and the J gene end by 0 bases; junction bases not matched to a gene: 11. Germline V gene lookup returns CDR1 ENHRY and CDR2 SYGVKD. Here the CDR3 reads CAISERRAGANTGELFF. CDR3 DNA: TGTGCCATCTCCGAGAGGCGAGCGGGGGCGAACACCGGGGAGCTGTTTTTT.

This clonotype was seen repeatedly, ten times or more. The V gene is TRBV29-1, the J gene TRBJ1-2, with TRBD1 matching over 10 bases. Germline V CDR1 and CDR2: SQVTM, ANQGSEA. V lost 5 bases to trimming and J lost 2 bases; unmatched junction nucleotides: 5. The CDR3 loop spans 14 amino acids. This chain's CDR3 is CSVPRQGANYGYTF. Here the CDR3 DNA reads TGCAGCGTTCCCAGACAGGGGGCGAACTATGGCTACACCTTC.

This clonotype was detected ten times or more. The rearrangement links TRBV12-3 or TRBV12-4 to TRBJ2-5; 8 positions match TRBD1. This CDR3 has 15 residues. The V and J ends lost 6 bases and 5 bases, in that order; junction bases with no gene match: 11. The CDR3 protein is CASSGIDRGRETQYF. CDR3 sequence (DNA): TGTGCCAGCAGCGGAATAGACAGGGGTCGGGAGACCCAGTACTTC.

This clonotype was counted a few times. V and J are TRBV6-5 and TRBJ2-3, with D tentatively TRBD2 (5 bases). The germline V and J ends were trimmed by 2 bases and 6 bases, with 15 bases remaining between them. The CDR3 runs 15 residues. CDR1 and CDR2 from the germline V gene are MNHEY and SVGAGI. The CDR3 nucleotides are TGTGCCAGCAGTTACACTTCGCGTAGCGTGGATACGCAGTATTTT. This gives the protein CASSYTSRSVDTQYF.

In its sample, this clonotype was seen many times. The CDR3 DNA follows: TGCAGCGTTGGTGATAGCCGTCCAAACAATGAGCAGTTCTTC. Protein product: CSVGDSRPNNEQFF. The chain links TRBV29-1 to TRBJ2-1; D is uncertain. The germline gives CDR1 SQVTM, CDR2 ANQGSEA. This CDR3 contains 14 residues. Trimming stripped 4 bases from V and 5 bases from J, with 15 bases between.

This clonotype came up many times. The gene calls are TRBV6-7 and TRBJ1-1, with a tentative D call TRBD1 (5 bases). TRBV6-7 is flagged as an ORF with uncertain function. This CDR3 is 12 amino acids long. Trimming pared 9 bases from V and 8 bases from J, leaving 16 bases between. Here the CDR3 DNA reads TGTGCCAGGGAGGGCAGGGTGCCCGAAGCTTTCTTT. It is translated as CAREGRVPEAFF.

This clonotype has a single count. The chain links TRBV6-5 to TRBJ2-3, with TRBD2 matching over 10 bases. Germline assignment: CDR1 MNHEY and CDR2 SVGAGI. The CDR3 covers 15 residues. Trimming took 6 bases from V and 6 from J; bases not matched to a gene: 9. The CDR3 DNA reads TGTGCCAGCAGATATAGAGCGGGAGGGGAGGATACGCAGTATTTT. Translation gives CASRYRAGGEDTQYF.

This clonotype was detected once. The V gene is TRBV29-1, the J gene TRBJ2-7; D unresolved. The V gene lost 5 bases and the J gene lost 1 base, with 9 bases spanning the gap. The CDR3 spans 12 residues. Germline V gene sequence: CDR1 SQVTM, CDR2 ANQGSEA. The CDR3: CSVLGVSYEQYF. CDR3 bases: TGCAGCGTTTTGGGTGTTTCCTACGAGCAGTACTTC.

The V and J genes are TRBV4-1 and TRBJ2-7; the match to TRBD2 covers 11 bases. Losses at the gene ends were 3 bases for V and 3 bases for J; bases not matched to a gene: 4. Per the germline V gene, CDR1 is MGHRA and CDR2 is YSYEKL. CDR3 length equals 15 residues. The CDR3 region is CASSHFSGRDYEQYF. DNA for the CDR3: TGCGCCAGCAGCCACTTTAGCGGGAGGGACTACGAGCAGTACTTC.

The V and J genes are TRBV7-6 and TRBJ2-5, with 7 nucleotides matching TRBD2. In germline, CDR1 is SGHVS, CDR2 FNYEAQ. V was clipped by 2 bases and J by 2 bases; unmatched bases: 2. The CDR3 runs 14 residues. The CDR3 region has the DNA TGTGCCAGCAGCTTACTAGCGGTTCAAGAGACCCAGTACTTC. Amino acid sequence: CASSLLAVQETQYF.

This clonotype was seen many times. This chain uses TRBV5-1 with TRBJ2-2, with TRBD2 identical over 11 bases. The trim removed 5 bases at V and 10 bases at J, leaving 10 bases unmatched. There are 15 residues in the CDR3. Germline assignment: CDR1 SGHRS and CDR2 YFSETQ. DNA for the CDR3: TGCGCCAGCAGGGCTTCTGGGACTAGCGGTGAGGAGCTGTTTTTT. Residues: CASRASGTSGEELFF.

There are a few counts of this clonotype. The chain links TRBV29-1 to TRBJ2-1, with a weak D call TRBD2 (6 bases). V was shortened by 7 bases and J by 2 bases, with 12 bases between the two germline ends. There are 13 residues in the CDR3. Germline V gives CDR1 SQVTM, CDR2 ANQGSEA. In nucleotides, the CDR3 is TGCAGCGACTTTAGCGGAACCTACAATGAGCAGTTCTTC. Protein product: CSDFSGTYNEQFF.

This rearrangement joins TRBV20-1 to TRBJ2-7, with D possibly being TRBD1 (8 bases). V dropped 6 bases and J dropped 6 bases, with 18 bases sitting between them. Germline CDR1 reads DFQATT; CDR2 reads SNEGSKA (reference sequence). The CDR3 contains 13 residues. In nucleotides, the CDR3 is TGCAGTGCCGGACAGGGAGGGCGGTCCGAGCAGTACTTC. Protein product: CSAGQGGRSEQYF.

A single count supports this clonotype. One base away lies a much larger clone, so this may be a sequencing read error. The J gene is TRBJ2-2, the V gene TRBV20-1; D may correspond to TRBD1 or TRBD2 (5 bases each). Germline assignment: CDR1 DFQATT and CDR2 SNEGSKA (reference sequence). The V gene lost 8 bases and the J gene lost 13 bases, with 20 bases spanning the gap. The CDR3 is 12 amino acids. The CDR3 DNA sequence: TGCAGTCCTCAAAGGGGTGTAGGGAGGCTGTTTTTT. This translates into CSPQRGVGRLFF.

This clonotype is medium-sized (0.01 to 0.1%) by share. This chain uses TRBV12-3 or TRBV12-4 with TRBJ2-1; no reliable D call. The CDR3 is 15 residues long. Trimming removed 1 base from V and 4 bases from J, with 11 bases in between. The CDR3 here is CASSLEIAEYNEQFF. CDR3 nucleotide sequence: TGTGCCAGCAGTTTAGAAATAGCAGAATACAATGAGCAGTTCTTC.

CDR3 in amino acids: CASSSPLGGGQVNTEAFF. The DNA of the CDR3 is TGTGCCAGCAGCTCACCATTGGGGGGGGGGCAAGTGAACACTGAAGCTTTCTTT. This sequence joins TRBV11-2 and TRBJ1-1, with D possibly being TRBD1 (6 bases). The CDR3 is 18 residues long. V was cut by 4 bases and J by 0 bases, with 21 bases left in between. Germline V lookup: CDR1 SGHAT, CDR2 FQNNGV.

The chain links TRBV3-1 to TRBJ1-6, with D perhaps TRBD1 (5 bases). In germline, CDR1 is LGHDT, CDR2 YNNKEL (reference sequence). V was cut by 1 base and J by 5 bases, with 21 bases left in between. This CDR3 spans 19 amino acids. The CDR3 loop reads CASSQGITGLMGDNSPLHF. CDR3 coding DNA: TGTGCCAGCAGCCAAGGTATAACAGGCCTCATGGGGGATAATTCACCCCTCCACTTT.

The rearrangement links TRBV28 to TRBJ2-1; possible D gene TRBD1, 5 bases. The germline V and J ends were trimmed by 5 bases and 8 bases, with 13 bases remaining between them. Germline CDR1 reads MDHEN; CDR2 reads SYDVKM. This CDR3 region has 13 residues. As DNA, the CDR3 is TGTGCCAGCAGTCATGACAGTCGCCATGAGCAGTTCTTC. As protein: CASSHDSRHEQFF.

The chain combines TRBV7-6 with TRBJ2-7; 8 bases map to TRBD2. CDR1 is SGHVS, CDR2 FNYEAQ, per germline. The CDR3 is made up of 15 amino acids. V shed 2 bases, J shed 3 bases, and the junction held 6 bases outside the gene matches. CDR3: CASSLLGGGLYEQYF. CDR3 sequence (DNA): TGTGCCAGCAGCTTATTGGGCGGGGGGCTCTACGAGCAGTACTTC.

The genes are TRBV2 and TRBJ2-7, with TRBD2 matching over 7 bases. Trimming at V came to 3 bases and at J to 6 bases, leaving 8 bases not matched to a gene. Germline-derived CDR1 and CDR2 are SNHLY and FYNNEI. The CDR3 consists of 14 residues. CDR3 nucleotide sequence: TGTGCCAGCAGTGATGGCGCGGGAGTCGTCGAGCAGTACTTC. Translating it yields CASSDGAGVVEQYF.

Ten or more counts support this clonotype. CDR3 in amino acids: CSVGPPRDTQYF. The CDR3 DNA sequence: TGCAGCGTTGGCCCCCCGAGGGATACGCAGTATTTT. The chain employs TRBV29-1 and TRBJ2-3; D is uncertain. With 4 bases removed from V and 6 bases from J, the gap between germline ends came to 11 bases. This CDR3 is 12 amino acids long. The germline CDR1 and CDR2 sequences are SQVTM and ANQGSEA.

This clonotype was observed at least ten times. The rearrangement links TRBV4-2 to TRBJ2-7; 8 nucleotides align to TRBD2. Trimming at V came to 1 base and at J to 3 bases, leaving 2 bases not matched to a gene. There are 14 residues in the CDR3. CDR1 and CDR2 from the germline V gene are LGHNA and YNFKEQ. The CDR3 protein is CASSQVGTSYEQYF. CDR3 sequence (DNA): TGTGCCAGCAGCCAAGTCGGGACTAGCTACGAGCAGTACTTC.

This rearrangement joins TRBV7-2 to TRBJ2-1; D perhaps matches TRBD1 (6 bases). Germline V lookup: CDR1 SGHTA, CDR2 FQGNSA. V gave up 5 bases and J gave up 4 bases, with 21 bases separating them. The CDR3 extends over 17 amino acids. As DNA, the CDR3 is TGTGCCAGCAGCCGCATAAGGTTGGCAGGGGCATACAATGAGCAGTTCTTC. Its translation: CASSRIRLAGAYNEQFF.

This clonotype turned up a few times. This chain uses TRBV4-2 with TRBJ2-7; D unclear. CDR3 length equals 16 residues. Trimming pared 3 bases from V and 0 bases from J, leaving 15 bases between. Per the germline V gene, CDR1 is LGHNA and CDR2 is YNFKEQ. CDR3 bases: TGTGCCAGCAGCCAGTGGACGGGCCGGAGCTCCTACGAGCAGTACTTC. Translation gives CASSQWTGRSSYEQYF.

This clonotype was seen many times. V is TRBV6-5 and J is TRBJ1-2; D may be TRBD1 (6 bases). Germline values: CDR1 MNHEY, CDR2 SVGAGI. V dropped 2 bases and J dropped 0 bases, with 19 bases sitting between them. This CDR3 has 18 amino acids. CDR3 coding DNA: TGTGCCAGCAGTTACCGCGACCAAACAGGGCTAGCTAACTATGGCTACACCTTC. Translating gives CASSYRDQTGLANYGYTF.

This clonotype was detected only a few times. The chain employs TRBV7-9 and TRBJ2-1; D not resolved. Trimming removed 5 bases at V and 6 bases at J, with 17 bases between. The CDR3 sequence is 15 residues long. Germline CDR1 SEHNR, CDR2 FQNEAQ (reference sequence). Here the CDR3 reads CASSQPRPAPNEQFF. The CDR3, as DNA: TGTGCCAGCAGCCAGCCTCGTCCAGCTCCCAATGAGCAGTTCTTC.

This chain uses TRBV7-2 with TRBJ2-3, with a tentative D call TRBD2 (6 bases). V lost 1 base, J lost 1 base, and 9 bases lay in between. The germline gives CDR1 SGHTA, CDR2 FQGNSA. The CDR3 loop spans 15 amino acids. CDR3 loop: CASSLVGLRTDTQYF. The DNA for the CDR3 is TGTGCCAGCAGCTTAGTTGGACTACGCACAGATACGCAGTATTTT.

This clonotype was recorded once. The chain couples TRBV20-1 to TRBJ2-7, with TRBD2 matching 8 bases. This CDR3 contains 17 residues. The J segment lost 4 bases and the V segment lost 5 bases, leaving 19 bases of the junction unmatched. Germline V gives CDR1 DFQATT, CDR2 SNEGSKA (reference sequence). CDR3 DNA sequence: TGCAGTGCTCCAACCGGGACCGTTAAGACTAGCGCTTACGAGCAGTACTTC. Protein sequence: CSAPTGTVKTSAYEQYF.

This chain uses TRBV29-1 with TRBJ1-2; TRBD1 aligns across 7 bases. Germline CDR1 reads SQVTM; CDR2 reads ANQGSEA. The CDR3 runs 14 residues. The V and J ends lost 3 bases and 3 bases, in that order; junction bases with no gene match: 7. The CDR3 DNA sequence: TGCAGCGTTGAGCCGACAGGGCGGGACTATGGCTACACCTTC. It codes for CSVEPTGRDYGYTF.